The TCR beta chain described here comes from a study of cytomegalovirus exposure and HLA in healthy donors. Use of 60 Vbeta and 13 Jbeta primers characterized the PCR. Generated by immunoSEQ multiplex PCR, the TCRdb table keeps only in-frame clones and is missing some. The sample contains 150,000 to 200,000 clones, roughly 73% of which appear only once. Study-level points and caveats: Upon later analysis, TCR association rates were observed to vary by HLA locus, being highest for DRB1 and lowest for HLA-C. Fewer N-insertions (relative to the approximately 700-donor mean) were reportedly seen in an Asian-associated ancestry cluster in a later analysis. A link between a missense DCLRE1C variant and TCR beta V- and J-gene trimming emerged from a later analysis.

The CDR3 has 16 amino acids. Germline assignment: CDR1 SEHNR and CDR2 FQNEAQ (reference sequence). V lost 2 bases, J lost 7 bases, and 7 bases stayed unmatched. For this clone: Its antigen is unknown.

Material for sequencing was PBMCs. This sequence joins TRBV7-9 and TRBJ2-1, with TRBD2 matching over 11 bases. The sequence was collected from a woman in her 40s in good health and CMV-seropositive. The CDR3 region is CASSLSGTSGLNEQFF. The CDR3 bases are TGTGCCAGCAGCTTATCCGGGACTAGCGGACTTAATGAGCAGTTCTTC.